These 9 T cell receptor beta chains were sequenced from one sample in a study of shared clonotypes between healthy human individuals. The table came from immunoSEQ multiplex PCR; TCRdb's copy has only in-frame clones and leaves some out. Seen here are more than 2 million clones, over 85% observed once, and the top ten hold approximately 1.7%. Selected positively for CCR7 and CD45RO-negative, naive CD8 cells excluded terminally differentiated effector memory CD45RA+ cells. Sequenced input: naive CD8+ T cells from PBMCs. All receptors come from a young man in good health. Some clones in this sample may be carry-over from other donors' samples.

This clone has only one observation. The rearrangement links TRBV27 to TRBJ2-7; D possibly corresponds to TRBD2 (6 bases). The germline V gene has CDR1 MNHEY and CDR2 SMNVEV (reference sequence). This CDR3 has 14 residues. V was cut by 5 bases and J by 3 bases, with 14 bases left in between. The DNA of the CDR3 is TGTGCCAGCAGTAACGGATGGCGGGGCTACGAGCAGTACTTC. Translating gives CASSNGWRGYEQYF.

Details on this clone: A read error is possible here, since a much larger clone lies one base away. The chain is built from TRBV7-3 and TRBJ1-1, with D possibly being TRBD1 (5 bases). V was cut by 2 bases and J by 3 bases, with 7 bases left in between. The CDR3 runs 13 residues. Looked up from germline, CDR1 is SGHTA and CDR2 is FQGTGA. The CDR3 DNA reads TGTGCCAGCAGCTTAGGGGGTCACACTGAAGCTTTCTTT. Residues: CASSLGGHTEAFF.

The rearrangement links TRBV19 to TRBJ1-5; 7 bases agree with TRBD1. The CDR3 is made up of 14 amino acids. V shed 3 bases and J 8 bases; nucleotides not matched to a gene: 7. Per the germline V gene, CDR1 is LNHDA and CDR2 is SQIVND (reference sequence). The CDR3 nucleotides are TGTGCCAGTAGTATCGTAGGGGGCTGGGAGCCCCAGCATTTT. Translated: CASSIVGGWEPQHF. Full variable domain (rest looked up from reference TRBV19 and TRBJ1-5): DGGITQSPKYLFRKEGQNVTLSCEQNLNHDAMYWYRQDPGQGLRLIYYSQIVNDFQKGDIAEGYSVSREKKESFPLTVTSAQKNPTAFYLCASSIVGGWEPQHFGDGTRLSIL.

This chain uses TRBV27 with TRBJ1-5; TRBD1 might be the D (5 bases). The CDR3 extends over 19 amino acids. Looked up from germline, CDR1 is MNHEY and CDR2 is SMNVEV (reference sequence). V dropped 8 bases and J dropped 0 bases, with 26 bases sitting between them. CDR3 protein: CASLPSPPQGRYSNQPQHF. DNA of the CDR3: TGTGCCAGCCTACCTTCCCCCCCGCAGGGCCGGTATAGCAATCAGCCCCAGCATTTT.

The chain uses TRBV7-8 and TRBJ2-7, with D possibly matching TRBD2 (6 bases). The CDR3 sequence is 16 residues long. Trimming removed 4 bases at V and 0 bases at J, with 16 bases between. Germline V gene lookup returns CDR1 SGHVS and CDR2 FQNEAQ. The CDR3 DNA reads TGTGCCAGCAGCTACACCGGGACTGACCGCTCCTACGAGCAGTACTTC. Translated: CASSYTGTDRSYEQYF.

CDR3 sequence reads: CASTRPGGVTEAFF. Written as DNA, the CDR3 is TGTGCCAGCACCAGGCCTGGGGGCGTCACTGAAGCTTTCTTT. The V gene is TRBV6-6, the J gene TRBJ1-1; perhaps TRBD1 as D (6 bases). The V gene lost 7 bases and the J gene lost 4 bases, with 16 bases spanning the gap. Germline V gene data show CDR1 as MNHNY and CDR2 as SVGAGI (reference sequence). There are 14 residues in the CDR3.

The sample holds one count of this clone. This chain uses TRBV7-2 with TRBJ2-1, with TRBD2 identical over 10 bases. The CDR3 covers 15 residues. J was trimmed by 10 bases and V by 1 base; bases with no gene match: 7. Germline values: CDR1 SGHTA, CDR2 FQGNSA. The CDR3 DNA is TGTGCCAGCAGCTTAGGGCTAGCGGGAGTCCCCGAGCAGTTCTTC. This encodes CASSLGLAGVPEQFF. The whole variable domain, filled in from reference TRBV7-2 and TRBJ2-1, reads GAGVSQSPSNKVTEKGKDVELRCDPISGHTALYWYRQSLGQGLEFLIYFQGNSAPDKSGLPSDRFSAERTGGSVSTLTIQRTQQEDSAVYLCASSLGLAGVPEQFFGPGTRLTVL.

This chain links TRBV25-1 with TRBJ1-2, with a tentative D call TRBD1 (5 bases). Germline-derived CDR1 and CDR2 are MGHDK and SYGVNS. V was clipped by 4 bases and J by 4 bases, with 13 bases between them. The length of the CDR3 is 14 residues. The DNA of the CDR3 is TGTGCCAGCAGTGCTGGGACCGCCACCTATGGCTACACCTTC. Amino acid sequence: CASSAGTATYGYTF.

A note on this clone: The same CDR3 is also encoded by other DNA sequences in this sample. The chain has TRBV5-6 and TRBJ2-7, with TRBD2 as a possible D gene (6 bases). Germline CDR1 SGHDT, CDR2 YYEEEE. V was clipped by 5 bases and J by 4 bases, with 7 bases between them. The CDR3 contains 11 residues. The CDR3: CASSGGYEQYF. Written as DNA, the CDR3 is TGTGCCAGCAGTGGGGGGTACGAGCAGTACTTC.